These T cell receptor beta chains were read from a single sample in a study of T cell changes during pregnancy in multiple sclerosis. TCRdb's table, derived via immunoSEQ multiplex PCR, lists solely in-frame clones and lacks some. The data show approximately 46,000 clones, with more than 85% seen just once and 0.35% to 0.45% held by the top ten. Sample: CD4+ T cells from peripheral blood mononuclear cells, taken after pregnancy. The receptors were gathered from a female donor with multiple sclerosis, enrolled in a pregnancy study. The CDR3 runs from the conserved cysteine through the conserved F or W. The order of the fields is clone size, D gene, J gene, V gene, CDR3 DNA, CDR3 protein. A D gene is named only where the DNA matches it firmly. For some rows the clone size is stated as once, few or many, or as a class when expanded; others skip it.

abundance: -
d_gene: TRBD2
j_gene: TRBJ2-4
v_gene: TRBV7-8
CDR3nt: TGTGCCAGCAGCTTAGCGGGTTTGTTGACTAGCGGGGACTTTAATCAGTACTTC
CDR3aa: CASSLAGLLTSGDFNQYF

abundance: few
d_gene: -
j_gene: TRBJ1-3
v_gene: TRBV9
CDR3nt: TGTGCCAGCAGCCCCAGCGGCCAGAGCTCTGGAAACACCATATATTTT
CDR3aa: CASSPSGQSSGNTIYF

abundance: -
d_gene: -
j_gene: TRBJ2-3
v_gene: TRBV6-4
CDR3nt: TGTGCCAGCAGTGACTCGACAGGCACAGATACGCAGTATTTT
CDR3aa: CASSDSTGTDTQYF

abundance: once
d_gene: -
j_gene: TRBJ1-1
v_gene: TRBV7-2
CDR3nt: TGTGCCAGCAGCCACGGGTGGACTGAAGCTTTCTTT
CDR3aa: CASSHGWTEAFF

abundance: once
d_gene: TRBD2
j_gene: TRBJ2-5
v_gene: TRBV7-2
CDR3nt: TGTGCCAGCAGCTTAGTCGTGGGACTAGGCCAAGAGACCCAGTACTTC
CDR3aa: CASSLVVGLGQETQYF

abundance: -
d_gene: -
j_gene: TRBJ2-2
v_gene: TRBV5-1
CDR3nt: TGCGCCAGCAGCGCGCTAGAGAACACCGGGGAGCTGTTTTTT
CDR3aa: CASSALENTGELFF

abundance: -
d_gene: TRBD1
j_gene: TRBJ2-7
v_gene: TRBV18
CDR3nt: TGTGCCAGCTCACCCGTACAGGGGGCCCACGAGCAGTACTTC
CDR3aa: CASSPVQGAHEQYF

abundance: -
d_gene: -
j_gene: TRBJ2-1
v_gene: TRBV2
CDR3nt: TGTGCCAGCAGTGAAACCGGAGGGTCTAACAATGAGCAGTTCTTC
CDR3aa: CASSETGGSNNEQFF

abundance: once
d_gene: -
j_gene: TRBJ2-3
v_gene: TRBV7-2
CDR3nt: TGTGCCAGCAGCTTCTCTACCGGAAAAGGGGGTAAGAAGTATTTT
CDR3aa: CASSFSTGKGGKKYF

abundance: -
d_gene: TRBD2
j_gene: TRBJ2-5
v_gene: TRBV30
CDR3nt: TGTGCCTGGAGTGTCGGGGGAGGGCCGGGAGAGACCCAGTACTTC
CDR3aa: CAWSVGGGPGETQYF

abundance: -
d_gene: -
j_gene: TRBJ1-1
v_gene: TRBV12-5
CDR3nt: TGTGCTAGTGGTTTCCCTGGGGGGACTGAAGCTTTCTTT
CDR3aa: CASGFPGGTEAFF

abundance: -
d_gene: -
j_gene: TRBJ2-7
v_gene: TRBV27
CDR3nt: TGTGCCAGCAGTTTATCTGCTTTTAGCGGGACAGGGCCGTACGAGCAGTACTTC
CDR3aa: CASSLSAFSGTGPYEQYF